The 22 T cell receptor beta chains below all came from one sample that was sequenced in a study of blood T cell repertoires in COVID-19. The assay was immunoSEQ multiplex PCR, and TCRdb's table has in-frame clones only and misses some. Among over 200,000 clones listed, 70% to 90% were seen once. The specimen sequenced was PBMCs or T cells enriched from blood (not recorded which). Receptor source: a man aged 30-40 years who had recovered from COVID-19.

The chain employs TRBV19 and TRBJ1-3, with D tentatively TRBD1 (6 bases). This CDR3 contains 14 residues. V shed 7 bases and J shed 2 bases, with 12 bases lying between them. The germline V gene encodes CDR1 LNHDA and CDR2 SQIVND (reference sequence). CDR3 amino acids: CASIQGRAGNTIYF. The CDR3 DNA reads as TGTGCCAGTATACAGGGAAGAGCTGGAAACACCATATATTTT.

This clone was seen a single time. The V gene is TRBV6-5, the J gene TRBJ1-5, with 10 bases identical to TRBD1. Unmatched junction bases numbered 9, after V lost 4 bases and J lost 9 bases. CDR3 size: 15 residues. Germline lookup yields CDR1 MNHEY and CDR2 SVGAGI. The DNA for the CDR3 is TGTGCCAGCAGTTTTGGTGACAGGGGGCAATCGCCCCAGCATTTT. It codes for CASSFGDRGQSPQHF.

This chain uses TRBV18 with TRBJ2-2; 12 bases align to TRBD1. V lost 3 bases and J lost 7; bases outside the gene matches: 6. Germline CDR1 and CDR2: KGHSH and LQKENI. CDR3 length: 16 residues. CDR3 bases: TGTGCCAGCTCACCCCCGGGACAGGGGGCGATCGGGGAGCTGTTTTTT. It codes for CASSPPGQGAIGELFF.

The J gene is TRBJ1-1, the V gene TRBV30, with a weak D call TRBD1 (6 bases). The CDR3 runs 13 residues. The germline CDR1 and CDR2 sequences are GTSNPN and SVGIG (reference sequence). Trimming left V 2 bases short and J 7 bases short, with 14 bases between. CDR3 amino acids: CAWSLTGGSEAFF. CDR3 sequence (DNA): TGTGCCTGGAGTCTCACGGGGGGCAGTGAAGCTTTCTTT.

CDR3 amino acids: CASSLGTGGVRNTEAFF. The DNA for the CDR3 is TGTGCCAGCAGCTTAGGGACCGGGGGTGTCCGGAACACTGAAGCTTTCTTT. The chain joins TRBV7-9 to TRBJ1-1, with D maybe TRBD1 (5 bases). V was clipped by 1 base and J by 1 base, with 16 bases between them. This CDR3 has 17 residues. Per the germline V gene, CDR1 is SEHNR and CDR2 is FQNEAQ (reference sequence).

This clone appeared many times. The rearrangement joins TRBV7-6 to TRBJ1-2, with D tentatively TRBD1 (6 bases). Per germline, CDR1 SGHVS and CDR2 FNYEAQ. CDR3 length: 15 amino acids. V was clipped by 5 bases and J by 6 bases, with 19 bases between them. CDR3 nucleotides: TGTGCCAGCAGCGCAGGGGTGGGAAGGTCGAATGGCTACACCTTC. Its translation: CASSAGVGRSNGYTF.

The rearrangement links TRBV27 to TRBJ2-7; unclear D gene. CDR3 size: 14 residues. Germline assignment: CDR1 MNHEY and CDR2 SMNVEV (reference sequence). With 6 bases removed from V and 1 base from J, the gap between germline ends came to 13 bases. CDR3 sequence reads: CASSLRSSSYEQYF. For the CDR3, the DNA is TGTGCCAGCAGCCTTCGAAGCTCGTCCTACGAGCAGTACTTC.

The rearrangement uses TRBV11-2 and TRBJ2-1; 8 positions agree with TRBD1. Germline V gene data show CDR1 as SGHAT and CDR2 as FQNNGV. The V segment lost 1 base and the J segment 5 bases; nucleotides outside the gene matches: 4. The CDR3 consists of 15 residues. CDR3 amino acids: CASSLVTGEDNEQFF. The CDR3 bases are TGTGCCAGCAGCTTAGTGACAGGGGAAGACAATGAGCAGTTCTTC.

The genes are TRBV28 and TRBJ2-7, with TRBD2 identical over 10 bases. V lost 2 bases, J lost 1 base, and 5 bases stayed unmatched. The CDR3 length is 16 residues. Germline loops: CDR1 MDHEN, CDR2 SYDVKM. The CDR3 region has the DNA TGTGCCAGCAGTTTACCACGGACTAGCGGTTCCTACGAGCAGTACTTC. This translates into CASSLPRTSGSYEQYF.

This clone occurred many times. V is TRBV11-3 and J is TRBJ2-1; TRBD1 matches 9 bases. The CDR3 extends over 16 amino acids. Germline V gene lookup returns CDR1 SGHNT and CDR2 YENEEA. Trimming took 1 base from V and 4 from J; bases not matched to a gene: 5. CDR3 residues: CASSLAGTGSYNEQFF. The CDR3 bases are TGTGCCAGCAGCTTAGCGGGGACAGGGTCTTACAATGAGCAGTTCTTC.

This clone came up a few times. The V call is TRBV6-6, the J call TRBJ2-5, with TRBD2 identical over 7 bases. Germline CDR1 is MNHNY and CDR2 is SVGAGI (reference sequence). J lost 5 bases, V lost 4 bases, and 4 bases had no gene match. This CDR3 comprises 13 residues. The CDR3 reads CASSSPGRETQYF. As DNA, the CDR3 is TGTGCCAGCAGTTCTCCCGGGAGGGAGACCCAGTACTTC.

As concerns this clone: The junction departs from germline at one end; a sequencing error may be responsible. The chain joins TRBV15 to TRBJ2-5; 8 bases line up with TRBD1. The V gene's germline CDR1 is LNHNV and CDR2 YYDKDF (reference sequence). This CDR3 has 12 amino acids. The CDR3 sequence: CATSRDKGQVNF. In DNA form, the CDR3 reads TGTGCCACCAGCAGAGATAAGGGACAGGTCAACTTC.

The rearrangement joins TRBV28 to TRBJ1-2; D uncertain. V was cut by 8 bases and J by 4 bases, with 11 bases left in between. CDR1 is MDHEN, CDR2 SYDVKM, per germline. The CDR3 covers 12 residues. CDR3 sequence reads: CASVRGIYGYTF. DNA for the CDR3: TGTGCCAGCGTTCGCGGCATCTATGGCTACACCTTC.

This sequence joins TRBV6-9 and TRBJ2-1; 9 positions agree with TRBD2. CDR1 is MNHGY and CDR2 is SVAAGI in the germline V gene. V was pared by 0 bases and J by 6 bases, with 0 bases of the junction left unmatched. The CDR3 extends over 14 amino acids. As DNA, the CDR3 is TGTGCCAGCAGTTATTCTAGCGGGAGCAATGAGCAGTTCTTC. Encoded protein: CASSYSSGSNEQFF.

This chain joins TRBV12-5 and TRBJ1-4; D not certain. V lost 6 bases and J 12 bases, leaving 14 bases between the germline ends. Germline assignment: CDR1 LGHNT and CDR2 FRNRAP. This CDR3 has 12 amino acids. CDR3 DNA: TGTGCTAGTGGCTACGCCCGGGAAGAACTGTTTTTT. Translated: CASGYAREELFF.

The chain recombines TRBV6-1 with TRBJ1-3, with a tentative D call TRBD1 (5 bases). Germline-derived CDR1 and CDR2 are MNHNS and SASEGT. The CDR3 consists of 13 residues. Trimming shortened V by 2 bases and J by 7 bases, and 9 bases separated the two germline ends. The CDR3 DNA is TGTGCCAGCAGTGAATCGGGGGTCAACACCATATATTTT. Amino acids: CASSESGVNTIYF.

The chain couples TRBV6-2 or TRBV6-3 to TRBJ1-5; 12 bases match TRBD1. CDR3 length equals 18 residues. Germline CDR1 and CDR2: MNHEY and SVGEGT. After removal of 0 bases from V and 1 base from J, the junction contained 4 bases not matched to a gene. The CDR3 nucleotides read TGTGCCAGCAGTTACTCCGGGACAGGGGGCAGGAGCAATCAGCCCCAGCATTTT. Amino acids: CASSYSGTGGRSNQPQHF.

The chain joins TRBV5-8 to TRBJ2-5; 7 bases fit TRBD1. Per the germline V gene, CDR1 is SGHTS and CDR2 is YDEGEE. The J segment lost 3 bases and the V segment lost 2 bases, leaving 1 base of the junction unmatched. The CDR3 covers 13 residues. CDR3 DNA: TGTGCCAGCAGCTTAACAGGGGAAGAGACCCAGTACTTC. This encodes CASSLTGEETQYF.

This chain joins TRBV7-2 and TRBJ1-3; TRBD1 matches at 7 bases. The CDR3 has 16 amino acids. CDR1 SGHTA and CDR2 FQGNSA come from the germline V gene. V was pared by 5 bases and J by 0 bases, with 7 bases of the junction left unmatched. The CDR3 loop reads CASSTGRGDSGNTIYF. Here the CDR3 DNA reads TGTGCCAGCAGCACCGGCAGGGGGGACTCTGGAAACACCATATATTTT.

This chain joins TRBV5-1 and TRBJ1-1, with D unresolved. V was clipped by 0 bases and J by 5 bases, with 8 bases between them. This CDR3 contains 13 residues. Germline lookup yields CDR1 SGHRS and CDR2 YFSETQ. The CDR3 loop reads CASSLVGETEAFF. The DNA for the CDR3 is TGCGCCAGCAGCTTGGTCGGGGAGACTGAAGCTTTCTTT.

The rearrangement uses TRBV7-9 and TRBJ1-2, with a tentative D call TRBD1 (5 bases). This CDR3 region has 14 residues. Trimming left V 5 bases short and J 3 bases short, with 13 bases between. From germline, CDR1 is SEHNR and CDR2 FQNEAQ (reference sequence). The CDR3 protein is CASSPSPGDYGYTF. The CDR3 nucleotides read TGTGCCAGCAGCCCCTCTCCGGGGGACTATGGCTACACCTTC. The whole variable domain, remainder taken from reference TRBV7-9 and TRBJ1-2, is DTGVSQNPRHKITKRGQNVTFRCDPISEHNRLYWYRQTLGQGPEFLTYFQNEAQLEKSRLLSDRFSAERPKGSFSTLEIQRTEQGDSAMYLCASSPSPGDYGYTFGSGTRLTVV.

J is TRBJ1-1 and V is TRBV27; 8 nucleotides line up with TRBD1. Germline V CDR1 and CDR2: MNHEY, SMNVEV (reference sequence). The CDR3 is 15 residues long. J was trimmed by 1 base and V by 6 bases; bases with no gene match: 7. CDR3 bases: TGTGCCAGCAGCAGAGGGGACAGGTCGAACACTGAAGCTTTCTTT. Its translation: CASSRGDRSNTEAFF.